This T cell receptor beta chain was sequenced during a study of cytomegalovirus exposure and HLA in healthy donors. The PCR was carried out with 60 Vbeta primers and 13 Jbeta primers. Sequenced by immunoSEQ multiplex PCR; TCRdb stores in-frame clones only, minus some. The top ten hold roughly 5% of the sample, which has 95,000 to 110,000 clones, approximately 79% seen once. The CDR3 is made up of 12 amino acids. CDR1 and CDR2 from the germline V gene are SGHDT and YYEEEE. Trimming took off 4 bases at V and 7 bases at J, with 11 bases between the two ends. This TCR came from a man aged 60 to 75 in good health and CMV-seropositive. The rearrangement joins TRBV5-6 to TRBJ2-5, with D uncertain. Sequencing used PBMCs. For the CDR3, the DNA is TGTGCCAGCAGCGACTCCCCCGGGACCCAGTACTTC. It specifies CASSDSPGTQYF.